Reported below is one T cell receptor (beta chain). CDR1 and CDR2 from the germline V gene are SQVTM and ANQGSEA. There are 13 residues in the CDR3. Trimming pared 5 bases from V and 0 bases from J, leaving 10 bases between. This entry is derived from a study of shared clonotypes between healthy human individuals. Produced via immunoSEQ multiplex PCR; TCRdb's table is partial and in-frame only. Among over 400,000 clones listed, about 78% were seen once. This sequence joins TRBV29-1 and TRBJ1-1, with a weak D call TRBD1 (5 bases). The specimen was PBMCs. This TCR came from a woman in her 40s in good health. Some clones in this sample may be carry-over from other donors' samples. The DNA of the CDR3 is TGCAGCGTTATCGGGGGGATGAACACTGAAGCTTTCTTT. It codes for CSVIGGMNTEAFF. The full variable domain, in which reference TRBV29-1 and TRBJ1-1 provide the parts outside the CDR3, is SAVISQKPSRDICQRGTSLTIQCQVDSQVTMMFWYRQQPGQSLTLIATANQGSEATYESGFVIDKFPISRPNLTFSTLTVSNMSPEDSSIYLCSVIGGMNTEAFFGQGTRLTVV.